This T cell receptor (beta chain) was found in a study of T cell responses to AZD1222 COVID-19 vaccine. Comments on this clone: The antigen is not known.

The CDR3 has 14 residues. The germline V and J ends were trimmed by 5 bases and 2 bases, with 16 bases remaining between them. The germline gives CDR1 SQVTM, CDR2 ANQGSEA. General study points: At baseline, just 6 or 7 AZD1222 recipients tested seropositive. The span of vaccine-associated CD4 TCRs extended across spike, with dominance at 160-218 and 743-854.

Using immunoSEQ multiplex PCR, the repertoire was profiled, and TCRdb retains in-frame clones only, with some absent. The sample lists 180,000 or so clones; roughly 91% were seen once. This TCR came from an adult who received the AZD1222 COVID-19 vaccine. This chain connects TRBV29-1 to TRBJ2-7; TRBD1 might be the D (6 bases). Sequencing was performed on peripheral blood, taken 28 days after the second AZD1222 dose. The CDR3 bases are TGCAGCGTTTCCACCATAAGGGGGACCTACGAGCAGTACTTC. This encodes CSVSTIRGTYEQYF.